A single sample gave rise to the 3 T cell receptor beta chains below, sequenced in a study of T-cell memory formation after mild COVID-19. TCRdb re-derived calls from the 5' RACE reads in MiXCR, one entry per CDR3 protein. Of about 140,000 distinct CDR3 sequences listed, less than 25% are singletons. Material for sequencing was PBMCs or a T cell subset sorted from them (not recorded which). These receptors originate from an adult woman who had mild COVID-19 (a few samples of this study predate the infection). Cell type and time point are not known.

The chain combines TRBV6-2 or TRBV6-3 with TRBJ2-5; D uncertain. In germline, CDR1 is MNHEY, CDR2 SVGEGT. Trimming took off 7 bases at V and 4 bases at J, with 7 bases between the two ends. This CDR3 has 11 residues. CDR3 residues: CASTYSETQYF. The CDR3 DNA sequence: TGTGCCAGCACGTATTCAGAGACCCAGTACTTC.

This clonotype was seen more than once but under ten times. The V and J genes are TRBV9 and TRBJ2-3, with 8 bases fitting TRBD2. The germline gives CDR1 SGDLS, CDR2 YYNGEE. With V trimmed by 5 bases and J by 6 bases, 11 bases remained unmatched. The CDR3 loop spans 15 amino acids. CDR3 nucleotides: TGTGCCAGCAGTCCGCCCCGGACTAGCCGTGATACGCAGTATTTT. Translation: CASSPPRTSRDTQYF.

This clonotype has only a few counts. The chain has TRBV19 and TRBJ2-2; D is ambiguous. The V and J ends lost 5 bases and 6 bases respectively, with 16 bases between them. The germline gives CDR1 LNHDA, CDR2 SQIVND (reference sequence). CDR3 length: 15 residues. DNA of the CDR3: TGTGCCAGTAGTCCCCTCCAGATGGGCGCCGGGGAGCTGTTTTTT. Residues: CASSPLQMGAGELFF.